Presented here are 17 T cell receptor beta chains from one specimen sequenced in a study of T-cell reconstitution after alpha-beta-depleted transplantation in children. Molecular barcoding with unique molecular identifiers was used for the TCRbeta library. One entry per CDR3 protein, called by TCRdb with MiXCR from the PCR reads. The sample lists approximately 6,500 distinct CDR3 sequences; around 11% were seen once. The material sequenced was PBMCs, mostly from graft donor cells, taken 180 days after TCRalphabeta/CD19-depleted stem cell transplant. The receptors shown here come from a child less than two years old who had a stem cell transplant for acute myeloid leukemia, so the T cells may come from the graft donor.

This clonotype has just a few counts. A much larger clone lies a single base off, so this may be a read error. In DNA form, the CDR3 reads TGTGCCATCACTGAGTCGAGCTACAATGAGCAGTTCTTC. This codes for CAITESSYNEQFF. The chain joins TRBV10-3 to TRBJ2-1, with D uncertain. The CDR3 consists of 13 residues. Germline loops: CDR1 ENHRY, CDR2 SYGVKD.

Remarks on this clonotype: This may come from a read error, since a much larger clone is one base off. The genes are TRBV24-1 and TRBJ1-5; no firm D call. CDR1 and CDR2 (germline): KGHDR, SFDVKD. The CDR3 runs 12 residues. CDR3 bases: TGTGCCACCCAGTGGGGTAATCGGCCCCAGCATTTT. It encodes CATQWGNRPQHF.

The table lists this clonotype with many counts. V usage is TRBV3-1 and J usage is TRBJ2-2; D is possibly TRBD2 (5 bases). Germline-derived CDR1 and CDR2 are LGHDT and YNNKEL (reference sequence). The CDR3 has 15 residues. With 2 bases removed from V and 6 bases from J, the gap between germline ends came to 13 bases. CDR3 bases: TGTGCCAGCAGCCAATGGGTTCGGGATTCCGGGGAGCTGTTTTTT. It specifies CASSQWVRDSGELFF.

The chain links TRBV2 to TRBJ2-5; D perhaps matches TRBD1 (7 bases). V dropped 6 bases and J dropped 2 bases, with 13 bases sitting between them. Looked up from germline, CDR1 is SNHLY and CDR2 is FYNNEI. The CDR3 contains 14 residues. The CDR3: CASRRDSWQETQYF. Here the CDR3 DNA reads TGTGCCAGCAGGCGGGACAGTTGGCAAGAGACCCAGTACTTC.

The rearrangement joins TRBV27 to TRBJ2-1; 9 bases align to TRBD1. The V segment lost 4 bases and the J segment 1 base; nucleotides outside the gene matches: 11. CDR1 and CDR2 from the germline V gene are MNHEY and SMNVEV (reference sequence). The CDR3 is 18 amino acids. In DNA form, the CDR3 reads TGTGCCAGCAGTTCACACACTACAGGGGGCATGTCCTACAATGAGCAGTTCTTC. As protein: CASSSHTTGGMSYNEQFF.

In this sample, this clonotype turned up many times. CDR3 protein: CASSGTGYQPQHF. CDR3 nucleotides: TGCGCCAGCAGTGGGACAGGTTATCAGCCCCAGCATTTT. This chain links TRBV10-2 with TRBJ1-5, with 7 bases identical to TRBD1. V shed 4 bases and J 5 bases; nucleotides not matched to a gene: 2. In germline, CDR1 is WSHSY, CDR2 SAAADI. The CDR3 is 13 residues long.

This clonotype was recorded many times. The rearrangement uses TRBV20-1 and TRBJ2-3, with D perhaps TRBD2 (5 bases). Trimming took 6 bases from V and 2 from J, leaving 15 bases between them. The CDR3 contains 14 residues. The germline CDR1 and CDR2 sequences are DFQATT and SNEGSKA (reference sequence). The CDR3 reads CSARSDSATDTQYF. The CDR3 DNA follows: TGCAGTGCCCGCTCGGACTCAGCCACAGATACGCAGTATTTT.

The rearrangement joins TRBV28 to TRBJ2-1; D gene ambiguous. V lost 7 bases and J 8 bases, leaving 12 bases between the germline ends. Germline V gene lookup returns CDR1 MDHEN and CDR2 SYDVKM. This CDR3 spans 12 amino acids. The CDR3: CASNQDSYEQFF. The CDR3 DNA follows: TGTGCCAGCAACCAGGATAGCTATGAGCAGTTCTTC.

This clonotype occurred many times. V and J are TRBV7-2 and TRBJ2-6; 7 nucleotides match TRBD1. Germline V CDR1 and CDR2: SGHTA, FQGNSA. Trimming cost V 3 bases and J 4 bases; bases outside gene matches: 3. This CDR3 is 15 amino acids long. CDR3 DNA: TGTGCCAGCAGCTTCACAGGGGTCGGGGCCAACGTCCTGACTTTC. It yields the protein CASSFTGVGANVLTF.

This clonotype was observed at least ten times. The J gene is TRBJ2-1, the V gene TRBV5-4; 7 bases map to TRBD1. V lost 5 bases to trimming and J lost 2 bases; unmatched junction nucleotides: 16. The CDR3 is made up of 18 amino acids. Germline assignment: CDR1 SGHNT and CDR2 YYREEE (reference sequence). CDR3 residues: CASSSKQLSGQTYNEQFF. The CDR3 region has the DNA TGTGCCAGCAGTTCCAAACAACTCTCGGGACAGACCTACAATGAGCAGTTCTTC.

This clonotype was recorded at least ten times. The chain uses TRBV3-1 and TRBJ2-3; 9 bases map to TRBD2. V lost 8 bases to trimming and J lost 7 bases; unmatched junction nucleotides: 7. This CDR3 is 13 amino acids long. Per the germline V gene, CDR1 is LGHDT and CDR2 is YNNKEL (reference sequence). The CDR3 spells CASGLAGVNTQYF. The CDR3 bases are TGTGCCAGCGGCTTAGCGGGAGTGAATACGCAGTATTTT.

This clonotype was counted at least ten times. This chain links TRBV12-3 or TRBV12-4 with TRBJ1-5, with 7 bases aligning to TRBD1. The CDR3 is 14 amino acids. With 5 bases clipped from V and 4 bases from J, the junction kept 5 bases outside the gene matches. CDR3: CASSPPGGNQPQHF. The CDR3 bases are TGTGCCAGCAGTCCTCCAGGGGGAAATCAGCCCCAGCATTTT.

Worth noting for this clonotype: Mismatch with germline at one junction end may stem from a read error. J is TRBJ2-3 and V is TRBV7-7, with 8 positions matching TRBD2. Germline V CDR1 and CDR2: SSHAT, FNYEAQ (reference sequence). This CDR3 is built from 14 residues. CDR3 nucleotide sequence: TGTGCTAGCAGCTTACTAGCGGGCACAGATACGCAGTATTTT. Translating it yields CASSLLAGTDTQYF.

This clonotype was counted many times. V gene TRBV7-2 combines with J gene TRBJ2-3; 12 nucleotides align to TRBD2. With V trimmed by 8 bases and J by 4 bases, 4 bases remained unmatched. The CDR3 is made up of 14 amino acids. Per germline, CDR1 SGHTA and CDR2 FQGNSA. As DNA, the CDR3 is TGTGCCAGCCGACTAGCGGGAGTGGCAGATACGCAGTATTTT. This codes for CASRLAGVADTQYF.

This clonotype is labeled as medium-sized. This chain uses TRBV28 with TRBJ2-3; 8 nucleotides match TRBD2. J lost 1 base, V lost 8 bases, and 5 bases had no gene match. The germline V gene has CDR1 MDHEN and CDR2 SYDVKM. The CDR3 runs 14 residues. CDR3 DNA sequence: TGTGCCAGCGGGACTAGTTTTGGCACAGATACGCAGTATTTT. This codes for CASGTSFGTDTQYF.

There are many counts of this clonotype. CDR3 bases: TGCAGTGCTAGGGGGGGTAGCAATCAGCCCCAGCATTTT. Its translation is CSARGGSNQPQHF. This chain links TRBV20-1 with TRBJ1-5, with D tentatively TRBD1 (5 bases). Looked up from germline, CDR1 is DFQATT and CDR2 is SNEGSKA (reference sequence). With 3 bases removed from V and 0 bases from J, the gap between germline ends came to 6 bases. The CDR3 covers 13 residues.

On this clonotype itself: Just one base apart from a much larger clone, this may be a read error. This chain's CDR3 is CASSLVMGARSEQFF. The CDR3 DNA follows: TGTGCCAGCAGCTTAGTGATGGGGGCTCGTAGTGAGCAGTTCTTC. This rearrangement joins TRBV7-3 to TRBJ2-1; tentative D call: TRBD1 (6 bases). Trimming shortened V by 2 bases and J by 9 bases, and 17 bases separated the two germline ends. This CDR3 region has 15 residues. CDR1 SGHTA and CDR2 FQGTGA come from the germline V gene.